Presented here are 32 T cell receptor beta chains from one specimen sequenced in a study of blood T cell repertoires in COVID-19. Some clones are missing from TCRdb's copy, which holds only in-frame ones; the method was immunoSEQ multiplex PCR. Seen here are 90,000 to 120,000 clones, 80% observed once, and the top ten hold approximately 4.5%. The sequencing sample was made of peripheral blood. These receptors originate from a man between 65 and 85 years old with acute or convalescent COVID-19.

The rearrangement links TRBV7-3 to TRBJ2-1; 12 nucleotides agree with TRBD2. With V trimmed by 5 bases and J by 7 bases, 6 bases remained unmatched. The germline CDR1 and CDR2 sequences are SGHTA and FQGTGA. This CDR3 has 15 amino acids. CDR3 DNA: TGTGCCAGCAGCCCCGGACTAGCGGGGCGGAATGAGCAGTTCTTC. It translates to CASSPGLAGRNEQFF.

The CDR3 region is CASSIHPGQGSYNEQFF. CDR3 coding DNA: TGTGCCAGTAGTATCCATCCGGGACAGGGCTCCTACAATGAGCAGTTCTTC. V usage is TRBV19 and J usage is TRBJ2-1, with 9 positions matching TRBD1. J lost 0 bases, V lost 3 bases, and 6 bases had no gene match. Germline V gives CDR1 LNHDA, CDR2 SQIVND (reference sequence). There are 17 residues in the CDR3.

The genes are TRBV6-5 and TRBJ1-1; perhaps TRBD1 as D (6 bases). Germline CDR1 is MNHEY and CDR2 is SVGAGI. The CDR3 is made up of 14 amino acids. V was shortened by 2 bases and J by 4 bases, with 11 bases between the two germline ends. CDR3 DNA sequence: TGTGCCAGCAGTTACCAAAGGGGGTCCACTGAAGCTTTCTTT. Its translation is CASSYQRGSTEAFF.

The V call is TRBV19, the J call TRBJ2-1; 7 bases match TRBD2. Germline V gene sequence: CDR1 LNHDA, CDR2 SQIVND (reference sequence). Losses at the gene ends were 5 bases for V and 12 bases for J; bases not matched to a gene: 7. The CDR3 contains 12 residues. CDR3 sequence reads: CASSPVTGGQFF. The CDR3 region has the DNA TGTGCCAGTAGTCCCGTTACGGGGGGGCAGTTCTTC.

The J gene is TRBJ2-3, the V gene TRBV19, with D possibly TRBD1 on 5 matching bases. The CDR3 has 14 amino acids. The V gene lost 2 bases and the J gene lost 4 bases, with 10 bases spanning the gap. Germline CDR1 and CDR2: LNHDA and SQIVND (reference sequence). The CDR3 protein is CASSIREGADTQYF. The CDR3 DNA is TGTGCCAGTAGTATAAGGGAAGGGGCAGATACGCAGTATTTT.

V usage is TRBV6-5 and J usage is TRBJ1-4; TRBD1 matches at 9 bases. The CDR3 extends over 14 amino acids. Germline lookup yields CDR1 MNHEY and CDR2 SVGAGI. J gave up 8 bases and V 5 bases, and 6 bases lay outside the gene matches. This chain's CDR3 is CASSNRQGGEKLFF. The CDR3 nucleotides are TGTGCCAGCAGTAATCGACAGGGGGGAGAAAAACTGTTTTTT.

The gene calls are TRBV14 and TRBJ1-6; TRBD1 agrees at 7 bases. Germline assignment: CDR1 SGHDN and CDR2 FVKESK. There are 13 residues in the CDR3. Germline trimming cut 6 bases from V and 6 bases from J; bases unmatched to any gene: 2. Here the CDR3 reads CASRGTVNSPLHF. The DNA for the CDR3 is TGTGCCAGCAGGGGGACAGTTAATTCACCCCTCCACTTT.

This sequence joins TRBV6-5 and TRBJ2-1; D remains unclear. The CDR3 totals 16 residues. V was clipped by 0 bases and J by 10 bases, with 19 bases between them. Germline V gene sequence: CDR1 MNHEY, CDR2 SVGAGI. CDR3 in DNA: TGTGCCAGCAGTTACTCGAAACTAATACCCCTCAAGGAGCAGTTCTTC. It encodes CASSYSKLIPLKEQFF.

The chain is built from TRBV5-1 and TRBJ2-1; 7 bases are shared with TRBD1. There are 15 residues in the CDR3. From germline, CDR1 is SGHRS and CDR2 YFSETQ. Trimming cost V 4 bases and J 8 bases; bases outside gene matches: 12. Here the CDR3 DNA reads TGCGCCAGCAGCAACTCGGACAGGCTACATGATGAGCAGTTCTTC. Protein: CASSNSDRLHDEQFF. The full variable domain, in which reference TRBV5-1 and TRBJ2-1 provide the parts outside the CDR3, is KAGVTQTPRYLIKTRGQQVTLSCSPISGHRSVSWYQQTPGQGLQFLFEYFSETQRNKGNFPGRFSGRQFSNSRSEMNVSTLELGDSALYLCASSNSDRLHDEQFFGPGTRLTVL.

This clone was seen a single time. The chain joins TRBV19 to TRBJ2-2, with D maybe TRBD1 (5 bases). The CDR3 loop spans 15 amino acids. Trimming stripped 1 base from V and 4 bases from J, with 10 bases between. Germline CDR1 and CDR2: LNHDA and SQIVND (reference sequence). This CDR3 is CASSIGQGSTGELFF. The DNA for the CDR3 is TGTGCCAGTAGTATAGGGCAGGGTAGCACCGGGGAGCTGTTTTTT.

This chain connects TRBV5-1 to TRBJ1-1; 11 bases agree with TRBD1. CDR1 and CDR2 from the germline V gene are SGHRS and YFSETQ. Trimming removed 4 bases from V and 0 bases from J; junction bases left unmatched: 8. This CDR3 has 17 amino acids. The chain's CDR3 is CASSGQGALWMNTEAFF. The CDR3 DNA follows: TGCGCCAGCAGCGGACAGGGGGCCCTTTGGATGAACACTGAAGCTTTCTTT. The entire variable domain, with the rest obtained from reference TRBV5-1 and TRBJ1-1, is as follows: KAGVTQTPRYLIKTRGQQVTLSCSPISGHRSVSWYQQTPGQGLQFLFEYFSETQRNKGNFPGRFSGRQFSNSRSEMNVSTLELGDSALYLCASSGQGALWMNTEAFFGQGTRLTVV.

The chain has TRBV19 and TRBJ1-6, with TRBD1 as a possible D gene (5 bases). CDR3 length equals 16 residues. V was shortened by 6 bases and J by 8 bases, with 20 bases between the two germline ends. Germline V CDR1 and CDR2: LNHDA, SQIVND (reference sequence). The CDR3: CASRRRQSSTDSPLHF. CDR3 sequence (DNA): TGTGCCAGTAGGAGGCGACAGTCTTCTACCGATTCACCCCTCCACTTT.

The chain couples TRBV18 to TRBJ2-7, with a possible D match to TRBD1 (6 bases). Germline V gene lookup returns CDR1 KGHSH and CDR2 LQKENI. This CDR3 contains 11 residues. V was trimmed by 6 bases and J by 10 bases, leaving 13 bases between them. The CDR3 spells CASSYGQLQYF. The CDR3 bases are TGTGCCAGCTCTTACGGACAGCTCCAGTACTTC.

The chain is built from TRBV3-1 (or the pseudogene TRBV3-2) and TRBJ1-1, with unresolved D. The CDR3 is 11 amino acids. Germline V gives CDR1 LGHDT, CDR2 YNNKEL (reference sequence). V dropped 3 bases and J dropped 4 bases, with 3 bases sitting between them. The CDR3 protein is CASSQSTEAFF. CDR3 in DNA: TGTGCCAGCAGCCAGAGCACTGAAGCTTTCTTT.

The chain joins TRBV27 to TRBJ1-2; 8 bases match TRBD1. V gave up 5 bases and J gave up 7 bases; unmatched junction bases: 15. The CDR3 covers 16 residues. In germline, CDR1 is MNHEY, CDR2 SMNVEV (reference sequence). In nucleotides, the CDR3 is TGTGCCAGCAGTAACAGGGGGGGTCCCAAACTAGGTGGCTACACCTTC. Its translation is CASSNRGGPKLGGYTF.

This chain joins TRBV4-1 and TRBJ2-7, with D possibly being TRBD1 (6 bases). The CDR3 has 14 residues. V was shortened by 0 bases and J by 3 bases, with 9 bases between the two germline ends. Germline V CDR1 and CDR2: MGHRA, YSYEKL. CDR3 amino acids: CASSQEQGHYEQYF. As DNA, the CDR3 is TGCGCCAGCAGCCAAGAACAGGGCCACTACGAGCAGTACTTC.

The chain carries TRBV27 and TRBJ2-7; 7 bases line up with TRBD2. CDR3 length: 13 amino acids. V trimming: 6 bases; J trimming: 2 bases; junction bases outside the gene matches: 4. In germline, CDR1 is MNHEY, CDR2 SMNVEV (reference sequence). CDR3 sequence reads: CASRSGVPYEQYF. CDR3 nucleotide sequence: TGTGCCAGCAGGAGCGGGGTACCCTACGAGCAGTACTTC.

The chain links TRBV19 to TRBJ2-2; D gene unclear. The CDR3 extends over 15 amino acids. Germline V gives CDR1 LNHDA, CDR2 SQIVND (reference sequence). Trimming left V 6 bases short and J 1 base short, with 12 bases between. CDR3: CASRSPRQNTGELFF. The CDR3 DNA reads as TGTGCCAGTAGGTCCCCACGACAGAACACCGGGGAGCTGTTTTTT.

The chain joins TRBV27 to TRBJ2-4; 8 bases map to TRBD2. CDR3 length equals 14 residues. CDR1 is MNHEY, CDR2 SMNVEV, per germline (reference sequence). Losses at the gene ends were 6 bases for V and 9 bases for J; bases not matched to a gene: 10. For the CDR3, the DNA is TGTGCCAGCAGGGGCCCGGGGGGGGTGGGCATTCAGTACTTC. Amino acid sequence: CASRGPGGVGIQYF.

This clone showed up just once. CDR3 amino acids: CASSSRDRGLVYGYTF. The CDR3 region has the DNA TGTGCCAGCAGCTCCCGGGACAGGGGGCTCGTCTATGGCTACACCTTC. The chain recombines TRBV21-1 with TRBJ1-2; the table names TRBD1, a call not compared with the DNA. TRBV21-1 is a listed pseudogene. This CDR3 has 16 residues.

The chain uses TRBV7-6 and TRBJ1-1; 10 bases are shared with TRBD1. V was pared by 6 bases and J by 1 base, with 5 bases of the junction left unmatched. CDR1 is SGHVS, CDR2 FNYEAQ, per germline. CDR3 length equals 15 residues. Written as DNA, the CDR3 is TGTGCCAGCAGTCCCGGGACAGGGGCGAACACTGAAGCTTTCTTT. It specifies CASSPGTGANTEAFF.

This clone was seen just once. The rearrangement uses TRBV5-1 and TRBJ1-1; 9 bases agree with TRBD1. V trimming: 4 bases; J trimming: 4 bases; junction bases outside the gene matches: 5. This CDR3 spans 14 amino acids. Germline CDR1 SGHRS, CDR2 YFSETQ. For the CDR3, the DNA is TGCGCCAGCAGCGGGACAGGGACGACCACTGAAGCTTTCTTT. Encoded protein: CASSGTGTTTEAFF.

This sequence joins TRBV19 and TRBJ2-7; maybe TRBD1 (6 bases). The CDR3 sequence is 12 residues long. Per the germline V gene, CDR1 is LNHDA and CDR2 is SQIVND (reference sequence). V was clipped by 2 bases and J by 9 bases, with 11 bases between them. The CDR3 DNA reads TGTGCCAGTAGTATAAAGGGGGAAAGGCAGTACTTC. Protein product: CASSIKGERQYF. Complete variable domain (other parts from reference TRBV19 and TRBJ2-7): DGGITQSPKYLFRKEGQNVTLSCEQNLNHDAMYWYRQDPGQGLRLIYYSQIVNDFQKGDIAEGYSVSREKKESFPLTVTSAQKNPTAFYLCASSIKGERQYFGPGTRLTVT.

The CDR3 DNA reads TGTGCCAGCAGCTTGGGGGACAGAGCGACCGGGGAGCTGTTTTTT. This encodes CASSLGDRATGELFF. The rearrangement joins TRBV5-8 to TRBJ2-2, with TRBD1 matching 7 bases. This CDR3 is built from 15 residues. Germline loops: CDR1 SGHTS, CDR2 YDEGEE. Trimming removed 0 bases from V and 5 bases from J; junction bases left unmatched: 4.

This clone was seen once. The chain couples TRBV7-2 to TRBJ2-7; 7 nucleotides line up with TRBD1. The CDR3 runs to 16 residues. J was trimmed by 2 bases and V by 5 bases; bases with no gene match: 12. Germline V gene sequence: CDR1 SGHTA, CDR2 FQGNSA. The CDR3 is CASSPTGVIMAYEQYF. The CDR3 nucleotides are TGTGCCAGCAGCCCCACAGGGGTAATCATGGCCTACGAGCAGTACTTC.

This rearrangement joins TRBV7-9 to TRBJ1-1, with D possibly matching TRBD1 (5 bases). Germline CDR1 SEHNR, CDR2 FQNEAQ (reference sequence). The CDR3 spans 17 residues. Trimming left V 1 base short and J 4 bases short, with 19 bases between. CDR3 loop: CASSLGWGEGYGTEAFF. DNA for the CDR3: TGTGCCAGCAGCTTAGGCTGGGGGGAGGGATACGGCACTGAAGCTTTCTTT.

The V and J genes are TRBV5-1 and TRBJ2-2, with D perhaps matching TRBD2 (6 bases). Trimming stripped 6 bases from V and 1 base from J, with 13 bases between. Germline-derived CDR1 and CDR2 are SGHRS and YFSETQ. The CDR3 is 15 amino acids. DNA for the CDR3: TGCGCCAGCACTCCCGGTAGCGGGAACACCGGGGAGCTGTTTTTT. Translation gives CASTPGSGNTGELFF.

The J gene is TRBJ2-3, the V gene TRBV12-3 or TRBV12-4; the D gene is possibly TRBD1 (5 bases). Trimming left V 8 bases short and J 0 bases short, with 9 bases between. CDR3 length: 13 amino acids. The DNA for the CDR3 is TGTGCCAGCTTAAGGGGAAGCACAGATACGCAGTATTTT. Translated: CASLRGSTDTQYF.

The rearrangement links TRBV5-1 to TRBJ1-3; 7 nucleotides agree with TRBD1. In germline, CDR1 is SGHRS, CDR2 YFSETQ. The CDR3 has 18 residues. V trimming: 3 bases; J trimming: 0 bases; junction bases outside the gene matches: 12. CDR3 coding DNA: TGCGCCAGCAGCTATATGACAGGGAGCAAGGACTCTGGAAACACCATATATTTT. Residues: CASSYMTGSKDSGNTIYF. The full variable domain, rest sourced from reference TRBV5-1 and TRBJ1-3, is KAGVTQTPRYLIKTRGQQVTLSCSPISGHRSVSWYQQTPGQGLQFLFEYFSETQRNKGNFPGRFSGRQFSNSRSEMNVSTLELGDSALYLCASSYMTGSKDSGNTIYFGEGSWLTVV.

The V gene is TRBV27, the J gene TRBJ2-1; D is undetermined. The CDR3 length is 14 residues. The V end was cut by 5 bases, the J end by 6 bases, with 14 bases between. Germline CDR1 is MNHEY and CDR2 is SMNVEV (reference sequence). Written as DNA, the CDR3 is TGTGCCAGCAGTAACGTGAAGCGACCCAATGAGCAGTTCTTC. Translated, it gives CASSNVKRPNEQFF.

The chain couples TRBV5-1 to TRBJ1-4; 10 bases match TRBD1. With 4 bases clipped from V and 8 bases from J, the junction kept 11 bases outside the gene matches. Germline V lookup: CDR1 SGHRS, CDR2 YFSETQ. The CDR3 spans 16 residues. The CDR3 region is CASSTSRDRGDEKLFF. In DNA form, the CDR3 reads TGCGCCAGCAGCACGAGCCGGGACAGGGGTGACGAAAAACTGTTTTTT.

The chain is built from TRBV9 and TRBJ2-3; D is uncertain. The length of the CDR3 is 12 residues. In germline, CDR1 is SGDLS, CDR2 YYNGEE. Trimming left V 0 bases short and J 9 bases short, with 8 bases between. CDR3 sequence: CASSVEPQTQYF. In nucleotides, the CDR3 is TGTGCCAGCAGCGTAGAGCCTCAAACGCAGTATTTT.